This T cell receptor beta chain was sequenced during a study of blood T cell repertoires in COVID-19. The overall study: Acute and convalescent COVID-19 specimens originated in the United States, Italy and Spain. Nucleic acid was either cDNA or gDNA, and it came from T cells, B-cell-depleted T cells, or PBMCs.

The CDR3 sequence is 13 residues long. From germline, CDR1 is SGHAT and CDR2 FQNNGV. V dropped 5 bases and J dropped 3; count of bases not matched to a gene: 2. Original methodology: Reference gene primers were amplified, and this amplification served to estimate nucleated cell counts. Generated by immunoSEQ multiplex PCR, the TCRdb table keeps only in-frame clones and is missing some. That table furnishes V, J and clone size, whereas the DNA furnished D and trimming. Of about 66,000 clones detected, over 85% appear once; the ten largest clones hold approximately 1.5%. The origin of this receptor is a man aged 60 to 75 with acute or convalescent COVID-19. The chain recombines TRBV11-2 with TRBJ1-2, with TRBD1 matching 8 bases. Sample: peripheral blood. CDR3 protein: CASSPDRDYGYTF. DNA for the CDR3: TGTGCCAGCAGCCCGGACAGGGACTATGGCTACACCTTC.